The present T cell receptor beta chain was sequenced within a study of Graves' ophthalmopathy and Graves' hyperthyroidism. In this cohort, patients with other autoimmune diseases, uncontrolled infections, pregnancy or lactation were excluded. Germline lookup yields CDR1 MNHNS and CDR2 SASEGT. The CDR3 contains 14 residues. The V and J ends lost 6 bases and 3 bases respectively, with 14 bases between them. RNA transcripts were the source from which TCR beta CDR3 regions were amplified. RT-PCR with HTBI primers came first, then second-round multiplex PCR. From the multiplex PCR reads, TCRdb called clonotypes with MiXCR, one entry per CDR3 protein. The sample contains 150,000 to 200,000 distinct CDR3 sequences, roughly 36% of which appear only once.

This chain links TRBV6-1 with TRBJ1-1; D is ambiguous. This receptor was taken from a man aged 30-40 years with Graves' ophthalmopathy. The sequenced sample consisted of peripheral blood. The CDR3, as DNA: TGTGCCAGCAGGAAGGGATTTGTGGACACTGAAGCTTTCTTT. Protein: CASRKGFVDTEAFF.